Sequencing of this T cell receptor beta chain was carried out in a study of T-cell memory formation after mild COVID-19. The V gene lost 2 bases and the J gene lost 2 bases, with 13 bases spanning the gap. CDR1 SGHRS and CDR2 YFSETQ come from the germline V gene. This CDR3 has 15 amino acids. Employing constant-segment primers, 5'RACE generated TCR alpha and TCR beta cDNA libraries bearing sample barcodes and UMIs. TCRdb re-called the 5' RACE reads with MiXCR, one entry per CDR3 protein. The repertoire has 450,000 to 650,000 distinct CDR3 sequences, approximately 21% of them found once; the top ten carry around 8.4%. Points from the study as a whole: Day 15 to 85 contracting clones showed balanced CD4/CD8; day 15 to 37 expanders favored CD4+. The authors did not confirm SARS-CoV-2 specificity of second-wave clones peaking day 37.

Worth noting for this clonotype: The antigen remains undetermined.

The V gene is TRBV5-1, the J gene TRBJ2-5; D call uncertain. The sample comprised PBMCs or a T cell subset sorted from them (not recorded which). The TCR was taken from an adult woman who had mild COVID-19 (a few samples of this study predate the infection). Cell type and time point are not known. This CDR3 reads CASSLGPVRQETQYF. In DNA form, the CDR3 reads TGCGCCAGCAGCTTAGGGCCGGTTCGACAAGAGACCCAGTACTTC. The complete variable domain, with remaining parts taken from reference TRBV5-1 and TRBJ2-5, reads KAGVTQTPRYLIKTRGQQVTLSCSPISGHRSVSWYQQTPGQGLQFLFEYFSETQRNKGNFPGRFSGRQFSNSRSEMNVSTLELGDSALYLCASSLGPVRQETQYFGPGTRLLVL.